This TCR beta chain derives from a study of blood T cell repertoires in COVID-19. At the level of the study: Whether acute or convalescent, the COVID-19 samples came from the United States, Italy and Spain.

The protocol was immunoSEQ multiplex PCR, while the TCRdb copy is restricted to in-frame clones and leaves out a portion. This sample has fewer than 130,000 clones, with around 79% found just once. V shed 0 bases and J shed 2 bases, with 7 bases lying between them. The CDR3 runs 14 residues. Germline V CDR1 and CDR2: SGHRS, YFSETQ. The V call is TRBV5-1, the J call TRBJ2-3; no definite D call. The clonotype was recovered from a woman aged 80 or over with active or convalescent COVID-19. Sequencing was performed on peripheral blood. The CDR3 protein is CASSLALVTDTQYF. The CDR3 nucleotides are TGCGCCAGCAGCTTGGCTCTAGTCACAGATACGCAGTATTTT.